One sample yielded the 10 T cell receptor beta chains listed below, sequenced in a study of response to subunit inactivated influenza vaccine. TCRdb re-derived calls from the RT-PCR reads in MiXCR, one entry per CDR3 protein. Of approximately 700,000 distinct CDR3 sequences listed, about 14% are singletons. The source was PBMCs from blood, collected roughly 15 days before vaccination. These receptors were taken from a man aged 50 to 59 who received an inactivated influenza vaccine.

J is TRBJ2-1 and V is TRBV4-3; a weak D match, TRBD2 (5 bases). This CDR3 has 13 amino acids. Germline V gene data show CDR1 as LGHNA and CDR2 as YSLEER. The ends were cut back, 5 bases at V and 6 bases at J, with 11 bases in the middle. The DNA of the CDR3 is TGCGCCAGCAGCTACCACCGGGGCAATGAGCAGTTCTTC. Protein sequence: CASSYHRGNEQFF.

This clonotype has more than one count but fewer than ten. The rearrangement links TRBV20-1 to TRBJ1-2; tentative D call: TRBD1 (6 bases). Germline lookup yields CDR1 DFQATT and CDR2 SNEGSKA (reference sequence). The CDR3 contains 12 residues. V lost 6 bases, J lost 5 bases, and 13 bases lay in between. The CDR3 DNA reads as TGCAGTGCCCGAGGACAGAGTTATGGCTACACCTTC. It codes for CSARGQSYGYTF.

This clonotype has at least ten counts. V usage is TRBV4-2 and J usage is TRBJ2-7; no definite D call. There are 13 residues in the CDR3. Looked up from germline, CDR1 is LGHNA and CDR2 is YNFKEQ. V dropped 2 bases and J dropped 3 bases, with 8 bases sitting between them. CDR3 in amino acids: CASSQFLNYEQYF. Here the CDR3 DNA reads TGTGCCAGCAGCCAATTCCTGAACTACGAGCAGTACTTC.

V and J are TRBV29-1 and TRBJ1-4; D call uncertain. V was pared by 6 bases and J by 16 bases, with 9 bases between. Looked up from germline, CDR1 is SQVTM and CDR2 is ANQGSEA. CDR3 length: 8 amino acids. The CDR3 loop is CSVEGGFF. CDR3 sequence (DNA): TGCAGCGTAGAGGGCGGGTTTTTT.

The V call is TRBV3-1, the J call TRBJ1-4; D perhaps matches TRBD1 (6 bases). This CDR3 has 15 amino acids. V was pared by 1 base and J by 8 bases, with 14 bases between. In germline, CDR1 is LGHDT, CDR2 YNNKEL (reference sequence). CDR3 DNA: TGTGCCAGCAGCCAAGGCTCAGGGGTTGGCGAAAAACTGTTTTTT. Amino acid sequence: CASSQGSGVGEKLFF.

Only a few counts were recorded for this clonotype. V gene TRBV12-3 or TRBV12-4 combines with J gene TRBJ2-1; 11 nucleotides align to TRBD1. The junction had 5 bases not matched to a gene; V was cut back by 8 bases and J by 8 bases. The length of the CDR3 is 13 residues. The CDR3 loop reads CASGWTGGDEQFF. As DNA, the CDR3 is TGTGCCAGCGGGTGGACAGGGGGCGATGAGCAGTTCTTC.

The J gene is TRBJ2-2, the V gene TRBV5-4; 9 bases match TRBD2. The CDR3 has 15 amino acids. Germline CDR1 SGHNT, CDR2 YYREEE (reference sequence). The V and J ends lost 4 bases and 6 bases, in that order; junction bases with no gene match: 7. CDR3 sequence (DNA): TGTGCCAGCAGCAATCCGGGACTAGCAGCCGGGGAGCTGTTTTTT. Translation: CASSNPGLAAGELFF.

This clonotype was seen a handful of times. The CDR3 protein is CASSLIGGGGNTGELFF. The CDR3 DNA sequence: TGTGCCAGCAGTTTAATTGGAGGAGGGGGGAACACCGGGGAGCTGTTTTTT. The chain carries TRBV27 and TRBJ2-2; possibly TRBD1 or TRBD2 for D (6 bases each). In germline, CDR1 is MNHEY, CDR2 SMNVEV (reference sequence). The CDR3 is 17 amino acids. Trimming took off 2 bases at V and 1 base at J, with 14 bases between the two ends.

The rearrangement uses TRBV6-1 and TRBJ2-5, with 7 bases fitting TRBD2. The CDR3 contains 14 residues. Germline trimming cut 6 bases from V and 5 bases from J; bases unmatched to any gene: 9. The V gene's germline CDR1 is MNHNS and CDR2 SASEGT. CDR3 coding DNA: TGTGCCAGCAGCCCGCCCGGAGCGGGGGAGACCCAGTACTTC. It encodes CASSPPGAGETQYF.

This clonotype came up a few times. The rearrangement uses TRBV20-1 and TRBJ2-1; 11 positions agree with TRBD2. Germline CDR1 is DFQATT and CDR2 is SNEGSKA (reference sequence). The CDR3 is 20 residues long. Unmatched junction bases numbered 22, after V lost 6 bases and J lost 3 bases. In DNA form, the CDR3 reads TGCAGTGCCAATGCCGGGACTAGCGGATACACCTCCTTGTACTACAATGAGCAGTTCTTC. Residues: CSANAGTSGYTSLYYNEQFF.